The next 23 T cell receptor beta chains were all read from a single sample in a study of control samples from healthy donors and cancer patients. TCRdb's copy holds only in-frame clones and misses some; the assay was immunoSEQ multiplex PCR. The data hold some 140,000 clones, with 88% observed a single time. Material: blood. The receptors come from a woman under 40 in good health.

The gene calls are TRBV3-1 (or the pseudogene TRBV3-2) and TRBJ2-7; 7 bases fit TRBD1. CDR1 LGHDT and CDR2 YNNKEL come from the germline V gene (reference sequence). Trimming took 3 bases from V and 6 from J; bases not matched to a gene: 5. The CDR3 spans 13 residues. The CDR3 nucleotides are TGTGCCAGCAGCCAGATCTCAGGGGGCGAGCAGTACTTC. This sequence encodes CASSQISGGEQYF.

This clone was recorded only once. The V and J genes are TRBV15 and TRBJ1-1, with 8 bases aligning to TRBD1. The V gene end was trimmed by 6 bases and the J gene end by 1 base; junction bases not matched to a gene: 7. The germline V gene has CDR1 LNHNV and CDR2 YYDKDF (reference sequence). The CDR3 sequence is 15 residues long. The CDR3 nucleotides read TGTGCCACCAGTCAAGCAGGGGGCCCGAACACTGAAGCTTTCTTT. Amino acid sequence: CATSQAGGPNTEAFF.

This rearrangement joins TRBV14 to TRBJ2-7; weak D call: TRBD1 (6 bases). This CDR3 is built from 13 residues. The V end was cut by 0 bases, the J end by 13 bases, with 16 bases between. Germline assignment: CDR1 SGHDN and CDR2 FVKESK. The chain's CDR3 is CASSQDERQGQYF. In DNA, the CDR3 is TGTGCCAGCAGCCAAGATGAGAGGCAGGGGCAATACTTC.

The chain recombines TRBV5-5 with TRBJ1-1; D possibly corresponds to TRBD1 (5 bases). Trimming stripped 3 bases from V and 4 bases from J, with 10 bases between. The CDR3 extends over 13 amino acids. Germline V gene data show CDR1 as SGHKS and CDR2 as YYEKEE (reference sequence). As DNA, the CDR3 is TGTGCCAGCAGCTCCCAGGGATTCACTGAAGCTTTCTTT. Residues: CASSSQGFTEAFF.

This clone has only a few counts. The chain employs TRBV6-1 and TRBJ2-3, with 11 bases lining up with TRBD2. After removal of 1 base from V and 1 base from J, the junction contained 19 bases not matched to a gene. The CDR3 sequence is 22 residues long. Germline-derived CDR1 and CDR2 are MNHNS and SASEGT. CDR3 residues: CASSEGLAGRGFFSSGTDTQYF. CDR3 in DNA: TGTGCCAGCAGTGAAGGACTAGCGGGGAGGGGGTTTTTCTCGAGCGGCACAGATACGCAGTATTTT.

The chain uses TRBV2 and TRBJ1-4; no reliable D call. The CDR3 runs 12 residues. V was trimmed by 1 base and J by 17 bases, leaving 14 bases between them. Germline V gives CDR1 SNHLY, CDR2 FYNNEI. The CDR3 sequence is CASSEDSPSPFF. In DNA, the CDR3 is TGTGCCAGCAGTGAAGATAGTCCCTCCCCCTTTTTT.

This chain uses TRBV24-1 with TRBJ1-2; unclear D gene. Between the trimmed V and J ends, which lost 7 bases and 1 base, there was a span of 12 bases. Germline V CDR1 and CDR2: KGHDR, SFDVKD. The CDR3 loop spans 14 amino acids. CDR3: CATSPGLLNYGYTF. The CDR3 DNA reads TGTGCCACCAGCCCCGGACTCCTTAACTATGGCTACACCTTC.

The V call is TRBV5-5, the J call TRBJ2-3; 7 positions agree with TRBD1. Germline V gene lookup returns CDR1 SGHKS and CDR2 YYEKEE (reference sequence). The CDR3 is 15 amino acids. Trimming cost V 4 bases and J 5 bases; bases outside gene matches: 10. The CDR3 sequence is CASSIQGSPLDTQYF. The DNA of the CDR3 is TGTGCCAGCAGCATACAGGGGAGCCCTTTAGATACGCAGTATTTT. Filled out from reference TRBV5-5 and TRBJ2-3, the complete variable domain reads DAGVTQSPTHLIKTRGQQVTLRCSPISGHKSVSWYQQVLGQGPQFIFQYYEKEERGRGNFPDRFSARQFPNYSSELNVNALLLGDSALYLCASSIQGSPLDTQYFGPGTRLTVL.

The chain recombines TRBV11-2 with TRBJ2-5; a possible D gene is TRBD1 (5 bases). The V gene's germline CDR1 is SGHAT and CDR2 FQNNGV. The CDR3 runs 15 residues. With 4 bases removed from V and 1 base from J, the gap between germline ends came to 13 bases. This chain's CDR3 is CASSSQGGGQETQYF. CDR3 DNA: TGTGCCAGCAGCTCCCAGGGCGGCGGCCAAGAGACCCAGTACTTC.

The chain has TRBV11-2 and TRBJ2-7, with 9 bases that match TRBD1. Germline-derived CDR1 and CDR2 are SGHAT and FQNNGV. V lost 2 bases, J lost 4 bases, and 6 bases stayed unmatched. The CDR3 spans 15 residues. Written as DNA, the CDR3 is TGTGCCAGCAGCTTACCACAGGGGGCGGGATACGAGCAGTACTTC. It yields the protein CASSLPQGAGYEQYF.

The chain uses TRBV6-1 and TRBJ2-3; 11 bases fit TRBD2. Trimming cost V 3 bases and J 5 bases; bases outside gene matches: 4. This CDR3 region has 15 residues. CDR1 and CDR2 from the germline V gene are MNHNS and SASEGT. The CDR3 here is CASSDLAGGGDTQYF. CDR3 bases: TGTGCCAGCAGTGATTTAGCGGGAGGGGGAGATACGCAGTATTTT.

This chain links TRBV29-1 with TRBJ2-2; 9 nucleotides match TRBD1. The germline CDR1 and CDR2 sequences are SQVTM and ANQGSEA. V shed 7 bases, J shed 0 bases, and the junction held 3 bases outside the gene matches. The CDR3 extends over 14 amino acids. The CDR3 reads CSAGTGSNTGELFF. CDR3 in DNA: TGCAGCGCCGGGACAGGGTCGAACACCGGGGAGCTGTTTTTT.

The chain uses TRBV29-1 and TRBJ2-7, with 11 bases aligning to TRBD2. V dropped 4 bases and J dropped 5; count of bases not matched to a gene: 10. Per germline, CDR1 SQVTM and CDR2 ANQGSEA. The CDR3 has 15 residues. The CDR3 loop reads CSVVIAGGPRHEQYF. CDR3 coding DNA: TGCAGCGTTGTAATAGCGGGAGGGCCTCGGCACGAGCAGTACTTC.

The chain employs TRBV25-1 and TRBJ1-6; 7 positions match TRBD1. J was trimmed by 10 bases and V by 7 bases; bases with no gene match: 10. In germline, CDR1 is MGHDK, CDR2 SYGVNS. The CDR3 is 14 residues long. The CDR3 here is CASTGDSPGSPLHF. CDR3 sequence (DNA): TGTGCCAGCACCGGGGACAGCCCGGGGTCACCCCTCCACTTT.

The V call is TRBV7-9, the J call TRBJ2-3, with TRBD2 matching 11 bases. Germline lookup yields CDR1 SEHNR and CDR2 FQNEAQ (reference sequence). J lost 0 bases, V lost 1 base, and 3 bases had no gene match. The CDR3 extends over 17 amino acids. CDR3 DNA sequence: TGTGCCAGCAGCTTAGATGGGACTAGCGGAAGCACAGATACGCAGTATTTT. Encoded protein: CASSLDGTSGSTDTQYF.

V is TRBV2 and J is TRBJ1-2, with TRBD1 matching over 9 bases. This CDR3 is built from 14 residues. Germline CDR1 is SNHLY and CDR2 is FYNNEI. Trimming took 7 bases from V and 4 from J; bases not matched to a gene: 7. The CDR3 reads CASTQRGQGYGYTF. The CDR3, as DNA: TGTGCCAGCACCCAGAGGGGACAGGGCTATGGCTACACCTTC.

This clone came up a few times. The CDR3 loop reads CASSLAGTGGDQPQHF. Written as DNA, the CDR3 is TGTGCCAGCAGCTTAGCCGGGACAGGGGGGGATCAGCCCCAGCATTTT. This chain connects TRBV11-2 to TRBJ1-5; 11 bases line up with TRBD1. Germline loops: CDR1 SGHAT, CDR2 FQNNGV. CDR3 size: 16 residues. V was clipped by 1 base and J by 5 bases; unmatched bases: 4.

As DNA, the CDR3 is TGTGCCAGCAGCGGTGACCCTACCCAAGATACGCAGTATTTT. Its protein product is CASSGDPTQDTQYF. The chain uses TRBV9 and TRBJ2-3; no clear D. The CDR3 loop spans 14 amino acids. Germline-derived CDR1 and CDR2 are SGDLS and YYNGEE. V lost 3 bases and J 5 bases, leaving 13 bases between the germline ends.

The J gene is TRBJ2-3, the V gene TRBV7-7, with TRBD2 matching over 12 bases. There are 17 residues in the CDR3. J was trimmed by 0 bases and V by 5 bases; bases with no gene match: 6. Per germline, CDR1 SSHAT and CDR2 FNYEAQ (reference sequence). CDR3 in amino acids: CASSPGLAGPSTDTQYF. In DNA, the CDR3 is TGTGCCAGCAGCCCAGGACTAGCGGGACCTAGCACAGATACGCAGTATTTT.

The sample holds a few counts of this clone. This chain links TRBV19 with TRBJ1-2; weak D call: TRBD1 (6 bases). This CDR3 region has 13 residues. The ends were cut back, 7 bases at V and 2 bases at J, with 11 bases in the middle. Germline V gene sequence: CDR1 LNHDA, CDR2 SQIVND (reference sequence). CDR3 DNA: TGTGCCAGTACGGACAGACCAAACTATGGCTACACCTTC. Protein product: CASTDRPNYGYTF. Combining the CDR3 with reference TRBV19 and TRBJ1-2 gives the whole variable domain DGGITQSPKYLFRKEGQNVTLSCEQNLNHDAMYWYRQDPGQGLRLIYYSQIVNDFQKGDIAEGYSVSREKKESFPLTVTSAQKNPTAFYLCASTDRPNYGYTFGSGTRLTVV.

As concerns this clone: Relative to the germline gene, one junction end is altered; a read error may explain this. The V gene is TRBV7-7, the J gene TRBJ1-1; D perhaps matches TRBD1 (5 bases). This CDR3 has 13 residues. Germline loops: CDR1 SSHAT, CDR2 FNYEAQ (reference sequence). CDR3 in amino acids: CASSLDSYTEAFF. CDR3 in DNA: TGTGCTAGCAGCCTCGACAGCTACACTGAAGCTTTCTTT.

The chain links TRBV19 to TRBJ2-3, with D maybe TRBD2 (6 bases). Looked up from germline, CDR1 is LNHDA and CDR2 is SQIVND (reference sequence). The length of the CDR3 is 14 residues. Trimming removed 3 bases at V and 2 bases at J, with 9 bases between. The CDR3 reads CASSIGLSTDTQYF. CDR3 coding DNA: TGTGCCAGTAGTATCGGACTATCCACAGATACGCAGTATTTT.

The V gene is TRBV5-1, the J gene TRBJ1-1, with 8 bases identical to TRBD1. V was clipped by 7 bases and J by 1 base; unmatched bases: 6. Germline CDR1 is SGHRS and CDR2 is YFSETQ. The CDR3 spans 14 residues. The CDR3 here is CASGTGRENTEAFF. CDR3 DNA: TGCGCCAGCGGGACAGGTCGGGAGAACACTGAAGCTTTCTTT.